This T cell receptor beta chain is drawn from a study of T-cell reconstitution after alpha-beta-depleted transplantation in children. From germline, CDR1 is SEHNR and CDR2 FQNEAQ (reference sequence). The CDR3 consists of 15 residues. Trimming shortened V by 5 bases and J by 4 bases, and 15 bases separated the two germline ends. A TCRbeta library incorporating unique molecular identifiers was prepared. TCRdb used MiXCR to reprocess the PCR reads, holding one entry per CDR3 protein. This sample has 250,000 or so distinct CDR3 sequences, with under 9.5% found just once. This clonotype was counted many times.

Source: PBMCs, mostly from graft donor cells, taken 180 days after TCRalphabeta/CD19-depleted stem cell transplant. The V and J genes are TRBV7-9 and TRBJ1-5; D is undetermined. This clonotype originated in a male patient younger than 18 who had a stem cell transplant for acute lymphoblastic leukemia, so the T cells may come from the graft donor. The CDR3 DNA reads TGTGCCAGCAGCCTCGGGAACAGCTTTAATCAGCCCCAGCATTTT. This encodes CASSLGNSFNQPQHF.